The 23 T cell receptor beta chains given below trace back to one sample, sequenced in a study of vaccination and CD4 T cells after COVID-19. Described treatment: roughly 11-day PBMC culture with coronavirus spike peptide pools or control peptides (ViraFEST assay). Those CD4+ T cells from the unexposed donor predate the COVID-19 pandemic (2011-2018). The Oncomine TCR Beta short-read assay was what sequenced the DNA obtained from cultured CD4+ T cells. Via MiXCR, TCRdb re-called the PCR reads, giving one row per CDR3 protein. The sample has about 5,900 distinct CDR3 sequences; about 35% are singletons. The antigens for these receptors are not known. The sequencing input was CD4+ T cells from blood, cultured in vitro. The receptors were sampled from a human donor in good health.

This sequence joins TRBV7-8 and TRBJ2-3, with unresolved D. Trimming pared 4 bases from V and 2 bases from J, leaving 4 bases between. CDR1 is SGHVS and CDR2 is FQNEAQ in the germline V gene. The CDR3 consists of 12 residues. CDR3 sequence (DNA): TGTGCCAGCAGCTCCTACACAGATACGCAGTATTTT. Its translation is CASSSYTDTQYF. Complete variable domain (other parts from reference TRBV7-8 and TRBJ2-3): GAGVSQSPRYKVAKRGQDVALRCDPISGHVSLFWYQQALGQGPEFLTYFQNEAQLDKSGLPSDRFFAERPEGSVSTLKIQRTQQEDSAVYLCASSSYTDTQYFGPGTRLTVL.

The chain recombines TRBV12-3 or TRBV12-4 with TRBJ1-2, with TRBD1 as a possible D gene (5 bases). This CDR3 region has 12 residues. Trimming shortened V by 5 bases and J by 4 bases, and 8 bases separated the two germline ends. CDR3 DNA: TGTGCCAGCAGTCCGGACACCTATGGCTACACCTTC. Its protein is CASSPDTYGYTF.

The CDR3 DNA is TGTGCCAGCTCACCGCCGGGGGCGAATGGCTACACCTTC. Its protein is CASSPPGANGYTF. The V call is TRBV18, the J call TRBJ1-2; weak D call: TRBD1 (6 bases). V was cut by 3 bases and J by 6 bases, with 11 bases left in between. The CDR3 is made up of 13 amino acids. The V gene's germline CDR1 is KGHSH and CDR2 LQKENI.

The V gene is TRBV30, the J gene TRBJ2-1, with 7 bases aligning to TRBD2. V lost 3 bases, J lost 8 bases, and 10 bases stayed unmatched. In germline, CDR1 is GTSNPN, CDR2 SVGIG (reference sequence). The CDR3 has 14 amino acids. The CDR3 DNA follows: TGTGCCTGGAGCGCGCTGGGAGGGCTGGATGAGCAGTTCTTC. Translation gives CAWSALGGLDEQFF.

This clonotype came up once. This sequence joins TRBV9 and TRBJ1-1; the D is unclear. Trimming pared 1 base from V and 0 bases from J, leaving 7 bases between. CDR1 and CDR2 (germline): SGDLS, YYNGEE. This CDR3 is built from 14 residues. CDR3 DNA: TGTGCCAGCAGCGTAAACACCTTGAACACTGAAGCTTTCTTT. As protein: CASSVNTLNTEAFF.

CDR3 region: CATSGASDTQYF. The CDR3, as DNA: TGTGCCACCAGTGGAGCCTCAGATACGCAGTATTTT. The V gene is TRBV24-1, the J gene TRBJ2-3; no clear D. The CDR3 has 12 residues. Germline V lookup: CDR1 KGHDR, CDR2 SFDVKD. V was clipped by 5 bases and J by 4 bases, with 6 bases between them.

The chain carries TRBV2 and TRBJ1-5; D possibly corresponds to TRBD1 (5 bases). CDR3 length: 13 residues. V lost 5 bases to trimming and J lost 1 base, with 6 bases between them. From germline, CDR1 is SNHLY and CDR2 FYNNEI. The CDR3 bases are TGTGCCAGCAGTCGGGACAGCAATCAGCCCCAGCATTTT. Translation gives CASSRDSNQPQHF.

For the CDR3, the DNA is TGTGCCAGCAGTTTAGCAGGGGAAGCTTTCTTT. Amino acids: CASSLAGEAFF. The chain recombines TRBV12-3 or TRBV12-4 with TRBJ1-1; D unresolved. The CDR3 has 11 residues. Trimming pared 0 bases from V and 8 bases from J, leaving 4 bases between.

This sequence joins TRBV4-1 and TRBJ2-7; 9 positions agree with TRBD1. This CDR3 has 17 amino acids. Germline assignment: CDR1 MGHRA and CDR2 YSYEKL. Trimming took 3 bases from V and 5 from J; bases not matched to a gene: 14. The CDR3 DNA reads TGCGCCAGCAGCCAGGCTTCCGGGACAGGGAATTTCCACGAGCAGTACTTC. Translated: CASSQASGTGNFHEQYF.

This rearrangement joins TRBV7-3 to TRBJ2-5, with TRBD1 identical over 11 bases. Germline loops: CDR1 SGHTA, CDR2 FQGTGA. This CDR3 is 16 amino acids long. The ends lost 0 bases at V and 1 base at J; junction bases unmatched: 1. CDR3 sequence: CASSLTGTGGQETQYF. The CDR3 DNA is TGTGCCAGCAGCTTAACGGGGACAGGGGGCCAAGAGACCCAGTACTTC.

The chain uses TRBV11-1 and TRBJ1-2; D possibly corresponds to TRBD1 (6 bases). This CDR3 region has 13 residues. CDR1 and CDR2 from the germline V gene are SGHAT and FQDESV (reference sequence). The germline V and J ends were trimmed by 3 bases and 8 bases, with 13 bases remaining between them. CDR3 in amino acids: CASSLDSEGGYTF. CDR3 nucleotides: TGTGCCAGCAGCTTGGACAGTGAAGGGGGCTACACCTTC. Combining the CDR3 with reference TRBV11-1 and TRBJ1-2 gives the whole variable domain EAEVAQSPRYKITEKSQAVAFWCDPISGHATLYWYRQILGQGPELLVQFQDESVVDDSQLPKDRFSAERLKGVDSTLKIQPAELGDSAMYLCASSLDSEGGYTFGSGTRLTVV.

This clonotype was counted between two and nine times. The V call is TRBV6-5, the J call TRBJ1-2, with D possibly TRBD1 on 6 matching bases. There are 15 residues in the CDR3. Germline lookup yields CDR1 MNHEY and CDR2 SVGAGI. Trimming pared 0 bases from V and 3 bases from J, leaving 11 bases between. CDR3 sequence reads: CASSYSDSSYYGYTF. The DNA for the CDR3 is TGTGCCAGCAGTTACTCGGACAGTTCCTACTATGGCTACACCTTC.

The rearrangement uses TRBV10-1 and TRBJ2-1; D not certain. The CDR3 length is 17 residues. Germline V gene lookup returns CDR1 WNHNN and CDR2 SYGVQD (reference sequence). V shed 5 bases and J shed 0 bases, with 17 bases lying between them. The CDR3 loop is CASSIGYGRSSYNEQFF. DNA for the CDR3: TGCGCCAGCAGTATAGGTTACGGGCGGTCCTCCTACAATGAGCAGTTCTTC.

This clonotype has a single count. DNA for the CDR3: TGTGCCAGCAGTTACCCGGGGACCGGGGAGCTGTTTTTT. Amino acid sequence: CASSYPGTGELFF. The chain combines TRBV6-5 with TRBJ2-2; D perhaps matches TRBD2 (5 bases). Between the trimmed V and J ends, which lost 2 bases and 5 bases, there was a span of 6 bases. This CDR3 comprises 13 residues. Per germline, CDR1 MNHEY and CDR2 SVGAGI.

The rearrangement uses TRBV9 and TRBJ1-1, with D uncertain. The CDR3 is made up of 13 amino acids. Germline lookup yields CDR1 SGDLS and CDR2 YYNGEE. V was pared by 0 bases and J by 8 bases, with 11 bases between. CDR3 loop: CASSVVGQTEAFF. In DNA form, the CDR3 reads TGTGCCAGCAGCGTAGTAGGGCAGACCGAAGCTTTCTTT.

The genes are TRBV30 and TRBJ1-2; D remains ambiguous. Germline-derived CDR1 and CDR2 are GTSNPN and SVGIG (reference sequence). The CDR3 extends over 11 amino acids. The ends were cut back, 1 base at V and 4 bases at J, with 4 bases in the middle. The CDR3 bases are TGTGCCTGGAGTGGTTTCTATGGCTACACCTTC. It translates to CAWSGFYGYTF.

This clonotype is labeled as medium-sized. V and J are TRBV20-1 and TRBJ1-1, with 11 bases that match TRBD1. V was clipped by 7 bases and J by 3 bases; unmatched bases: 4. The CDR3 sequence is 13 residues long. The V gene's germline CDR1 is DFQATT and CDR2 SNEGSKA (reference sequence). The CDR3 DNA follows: TGCAGTGTCCCGGGACAGGGGGACACTGAAGCTTTCTTT. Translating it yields CSVPGQGDTEAFF.

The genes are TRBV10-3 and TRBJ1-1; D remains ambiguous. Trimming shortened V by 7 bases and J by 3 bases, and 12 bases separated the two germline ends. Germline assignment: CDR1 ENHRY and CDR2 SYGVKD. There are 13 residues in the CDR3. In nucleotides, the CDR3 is TGTGCCATCAACCGTAAATCCGACACTGAAGCTTTCTTT. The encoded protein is CAINRKSDTEAFF.

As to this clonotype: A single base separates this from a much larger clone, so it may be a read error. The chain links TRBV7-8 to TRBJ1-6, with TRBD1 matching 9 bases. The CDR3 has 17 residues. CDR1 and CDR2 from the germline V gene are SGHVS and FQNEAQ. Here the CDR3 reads CASSLGMGQGGWSHLHF. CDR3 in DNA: TGTGCCAGCAGCTTAGGAATGGGACAGGGCGGTTGGTCACACCTCCACTTT. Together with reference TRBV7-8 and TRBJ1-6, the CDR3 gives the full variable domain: GAGVSQSPRYKVAKRGQDVALRCDPISGHVSLFWYQQALGQGPEFLTYFQNEAQLDKSGLPSDRFFAERPEGSVSTLKIQRTQQEDSAVYLCASSLGMGQGGWSHLHFGNGTRLTVT.

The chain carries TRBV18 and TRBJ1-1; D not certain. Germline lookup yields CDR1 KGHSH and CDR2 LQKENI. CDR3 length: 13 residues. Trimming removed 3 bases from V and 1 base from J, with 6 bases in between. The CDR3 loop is CASSPVENTEAFF. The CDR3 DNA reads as TGTGCCAGCTCACCTGTCGAGAACACTGAAGCTTTCTTT. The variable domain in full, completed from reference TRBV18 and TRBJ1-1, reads NAGVMQNPRHLVRRRGQEARLRCSPMKGHSHVYWYRQLPEEGLKFMVYLQKENIIDESGMPKERFSAEFPKEGPSILRIQQVVRGDSAAYFCASSPVENTEAFFGQGTRLTVV.

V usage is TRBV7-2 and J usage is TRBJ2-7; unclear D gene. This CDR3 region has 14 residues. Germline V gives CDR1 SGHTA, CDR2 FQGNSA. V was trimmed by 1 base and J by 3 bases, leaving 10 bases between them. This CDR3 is CASSLEGSSYEQYF. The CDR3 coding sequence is TGTGCCAGCAGCTTAGAAGGCAGTAGCTACGAGCAGTACTTC.

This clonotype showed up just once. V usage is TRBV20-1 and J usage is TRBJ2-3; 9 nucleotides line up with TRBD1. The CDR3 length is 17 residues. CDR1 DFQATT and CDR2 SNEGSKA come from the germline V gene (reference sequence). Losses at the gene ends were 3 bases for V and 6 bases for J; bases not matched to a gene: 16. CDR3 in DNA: TGCAGTGCTAGGGGAATGGGACAGGGTCAGGTCACGGATACGCAGTATTTT. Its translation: CSARGMGQGQVTDTQYF.

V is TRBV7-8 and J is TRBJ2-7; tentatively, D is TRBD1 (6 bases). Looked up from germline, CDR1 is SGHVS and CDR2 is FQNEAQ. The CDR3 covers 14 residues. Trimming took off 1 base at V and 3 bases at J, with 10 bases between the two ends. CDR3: CASSLEGGVYEQYF. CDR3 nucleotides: TGTGCCAGCAGCTTAGAAGGGGGAGTCTACGAGCAGTACTTC.